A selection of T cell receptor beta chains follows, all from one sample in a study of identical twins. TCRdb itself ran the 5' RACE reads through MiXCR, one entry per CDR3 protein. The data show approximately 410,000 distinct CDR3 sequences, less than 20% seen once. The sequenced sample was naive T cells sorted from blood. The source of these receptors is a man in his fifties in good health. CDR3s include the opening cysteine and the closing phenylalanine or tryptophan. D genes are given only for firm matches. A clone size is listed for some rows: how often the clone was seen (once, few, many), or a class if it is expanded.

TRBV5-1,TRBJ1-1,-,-,TGCGCCAGCAGCTTGGTGCCGGTGCCGGGGACTGAAGCTTTCTTT,CASSLVPVPGTEAFF
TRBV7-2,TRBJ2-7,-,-,TGTGCCAGCAGCTCCAGTCCGGGATCCTACTACGAGCAGCACTTC,CASSSSPGSYYEQHF
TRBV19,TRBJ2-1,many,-,TGTGCCAGTAGTATCCCGTTCTACAATGAGCAGTTCTTC,CASSIPFYNEQFF
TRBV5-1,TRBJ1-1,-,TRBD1,TGCGCCAGCAACGGACAGGGTTCGACGAACACTGAAGCTTTCTTT,CASNGQGSTNTEAFF
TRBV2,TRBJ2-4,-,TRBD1,TGTGCCAGCAGTGCCCAGGGGGCACCCAAAAACATTCAGTACTTC,CASSAQGAPKNIQYF
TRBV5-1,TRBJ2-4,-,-,TGCGCCAGCAGCTTGGGCCAGCGGTTAGCCAAAAACATTCAGTACTTC,CASSLGQRLAKNIQYF
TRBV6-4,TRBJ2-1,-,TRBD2,TGTGCCAGCAGTGAGGGACTAGCGGGAGTTAATGAGCAGTTCTTC,CASSEGLAGVNEQFF
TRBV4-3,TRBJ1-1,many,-,TGCGCCAGCAGCCAAGTTCTGGGGGGGTGGACTGAAGCTTTCTTT,CASSQVLGGWTEAFF
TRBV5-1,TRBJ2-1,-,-,TGCGCCAGCAGCTTAGGACTCTCAGTGACCTACAATGAGCAGTTCTTC,CASSLGLSVTYNEQFF
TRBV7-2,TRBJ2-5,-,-,TGTGCCAGCAGCTTCCCGGGACGGACAAGCTGGGAATCCCAGTACTTC,CASSFPGRTSWESQYF
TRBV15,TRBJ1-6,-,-,TGTGCCACCAGCAGATCCCGGGACCCCCTCACCCTCCACTTT,CATSRSRDPLTLHF
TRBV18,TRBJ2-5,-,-,TGTGCCAGCTCACGGACCGGAGGGATAGAGACCCAGTACTTC,CASSRTGGIETQYF
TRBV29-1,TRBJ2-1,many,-,TGCAGCGTTGAGGGTAATGAGCAGTTCTTC,CSVEGNEQFF
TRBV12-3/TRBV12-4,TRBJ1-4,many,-,TGTGCCAGCAGCTTAGAAGAGAAACTGTTTTTT,CASSLEEKLFF
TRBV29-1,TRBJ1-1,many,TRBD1,TGCAGCGTAAAAGACAGGGTCGGGAACACTGAAGCTTTCTTT,CSVKDRVGNTEAFF